This is a list of T cell receptor beta chains from one sample in a study of T cells in Graves' hyperthyroidism and ophthalmopathy. Each CDR3 protein gets one entry after TCRdb re-called the multiplex PCR reads with MiXCR. In the table there are nearly 600,000 distinct CDR3 sequences, around 14% of which are singletons. The sample taken for sequencing was blood. These receptors originate from a woman aged 25 to 39 with Graves' hyperthyroidism that later progressed to Graves' ophthalmopathy. Each CDR3 is given with its conserved first and last residue. Each record gives: V gene, J gene, D gene, clone size, CDR3 protein, CDR3 DNA. A D gene is named only where the DNA matches it firmly. Some rows mark clone size as missing; the rest say once, few, many or name a class of expanded clone.

TRBV7-3	TRBJ2-1	TRBD2	few	CASSLLISSGGTGNEQFF	TGTGCCAGCAGCCTACTCATTTCTAGCGGGGGGACGGGCAATGAGCAGTTCTTC
TRBV19	TRBJ2-7	TRBD1	.	CASSRDRKAYEQYF	TGTGCCAGTAGTAGGGACAGGAAGGCCTACGAGCAGTACTTC
TRBV3-1	TRBJ2-1	.	few	CASSQDTTQFNEQFF	TGTGCCAGCAGCCAAGATACGACTCAATTCAATGAGCAGTTCTTC
TRBV30	TRBJ2-5	TRBD1	many	CAWVTGAQETQYF	TGTGCCTGGGTTACAGGGGCCCAAGAGACCCAGTACTTC
TRBV28	TRBJ2-7	TRBD1	many	CASTEPAGTGYHEQYF	TGTGCCAGCACTGAGCCGGCCGGGACAGGGTACCACGAGCAGTACTTC
TRBV14	TRBJ1-1	.	many	CASSQVPGVTEAFF	TGTGCCAGCAGCCAAGTTCCAGGGGTCACTGAAGCTTTCTTT
TRBV6-1	TRBJ2-5	TRBD1	many	CASRILLTGGGGTQYF	TGTGCCAGCAGGATACTTCTGACAGGGGGCGGGGGGACCCAGTACTTC
TRBV20-1	TRBJ2-4	.	few	CSARQGLGKNIQYF	TGCAGTGCTCGCCAGGGACTTGGCAAAAACATTCAGTACTTC
TRBV4-3	TRBJ2-3	.	.	CASSQDERITDTQYF	TGCGCCAGCAGCCAAGATGAGCGGATCACAGATACGCAGTATTTT
TRBV3-1	TRBJ2-1	.	many	CASSQVPSDYNEQFF	TGTGCCAGCAGCCAAGTTCCTAGCGACTACAATGAGCAGTTCTTC
TRBV7-8	TRBJ2-1	TRBD2	.	CASTKDLAGVLPYNEQFF	TGTGCCAGCACCAAAGACCTAGCGGGAGTGCTCCCCTACAATGAGCAGTTCTTC
TRBV24-1	TRBJ2-3	TRBD2	many	CATSDFSGSWTDTQYF	TGTGCCACCAGTGATTTTAGCGGGAGTTGGACAGATACGCAGTATTTT
TRBV5-1	TRBJ1-6	.	many	CASSYSNSPLHF	TGCGCCAGCAGCTATTCAAATTCACCCCTCCACTTT
TRBV11-2	TRBJ2-5	TRBD2	many	CASSLGGLAESFQETQYF	TGTGCCAGCAGCTTAGGAGGACTAGCGGAGTCATTCCAAGAGACCCAGTACTTC
TRBV4-2	TRBJ1-2	.	.	CASSQGVGDYGYTF	TGTGCCAGCAGCCAAGGGGTAGGGGACTATGGCTACACCTTC
TRBV20-1	TRBJ1-5	.	few	CSATSASRMNF	TGCAGTGCGACTTCTGCATCGAGGATGAATTTT
TRBV11-2	TRBJ2-4	.	many	CASSLQSSLAKNIQYF	TGTGCCAGCAGCTTACAGTCCAGCCTAGCCAAAAACATTCAGTACTTC
TRBV20-1	TRBJ1-2	.	many	CSARSADSYTF	TGCAGTGCTAGAAGTGCAGACAGCTACACCTTC
TRBV5-1	TRBJ2-1	.	many	CASSLRSASVNEQFF	TGCGCCAGCAGCTTGAGGTCGGCTAGCGTGAATGAGCAGTTCTTC
TRBV19	TRBJ2-7	.	many	CASSGNYEQYF	TGTGCCAGTAGTGGAAATTACGAGCAGTACTTC
TRBV19	TRBJ1-5	.	many	CASTQRRKNQPQHF	TGTGCCAGTACCCAGCGGCGGAAAAATCAGCCCCAGCATTTT
TRBV5-1	TRBJ2-2	.	many	CASSLESGNSGELFF	TGCGCCAGCAGCTTGGAGTCAGGGAATTCCGGGGAGCTGTTTTTT
TRBV7-2	TRBJ1-1	.	few	CASSNPTVTEAFF	TGTGCCAGCAGCAACCCGACAGTCACTGAAGCTTTCTTT
TRBV20-1	TRBJ1-2	.	few	CSAEAGGIGYGYTF	TGCAGTGCTGAAGCCGGGGGAATCGGCTATGGCTACACCTTC
TRBV15	TRBJ1-2	TRBD1	few	CATRMGQGSRGYTF	TGTGCCACCAGAATGGGACAGGGCTCAAGGGGCTACACCTTC
TRBV13	TRBJ2-1	TRBD2	.	CASSLGGREALYNEQFF	TGTGCCAGCAGCTTGGGCGGGAGGGAGGCTCTTTACAATGAGCAGTTCTTC
TRBV29-1	TRBJ1-1	.	.	CSVELGQNTEAFF	TGCAGCGTTGAACTAGGCCAGAACACTGAAGCTTTCTTT
TRBV7-3	TRBJ2-7	.	.	CASSRGPQEIYEQYF	TGTGCCAGCAGCCGGGGGCCGCAGGAAATTTACGAGCAGTACTTC
TRBV30	TRBJ2-4	TRBD1	many	CAWDPGTGTFGIQYF	TGTGCCTGGGATCCGGGGACAGGGACCTTTGGTATTCAGTACTTC
TRBV28	TRBJ2-3	TRBD2	few	CASKLAGEWDTQYF	TGTGCCAGCAAACTAGCGGGAGAGTGGGATACGCAGTATTTT
TRBV5-5	TRBJ2-3	TRBD2	many	CATKLWGGSTDTQYF	TGTGCCACAAAGTTATGGGGCGGGAGTACAGATACGCAGTATTTT
TRBV24-1	TRBJ2-1	.	many	CAPAQGGLIYNEQFF	TGTGCCCCCGCGCAGGGGGGACTCATCTACAATGAGCAGTTCTTC
TRBV7-2	TRBJ1-2	.	.	CASSLDITRYGYTF	TGTGCCAGCAGCTTAGACATAACACGTTATGGCTACACCTTC
TRBV6-1	TRBJ1-1	TRBD1	many	CASSYEQGHANTEAFF	TGTGCCAGCAGTTACGAACAGGGGCATGCGAACACTGAAGCTTTCTTT
TRBV6-5	TRBJ2-2	.	.	CASSYGRDTGELFF	TGTGCCAGCAGTTACGGACGGGACACCGGGGAGCTGTTTTTT
TRBV11-2	TRBJ1-6	TRBD1	many	CASSNRGSSYNSPLHF	TGTGCCAGCAGCAACAGGGGGAGCTCCTATAATTCACCCCTCCACTTT
TRBV27	TRBJ2-2	.	many	CASSLGGRNGELFF	TGTGCCAGCAGTTTAGGAGGGAGGAACGGGGAGCTGTTTTTT
TRBV11-2	TRBJ2-5	.	many	CASSAGQTQYF	TGTGCCAGCAGCGCGGGCCAGACCCAGTACTTC
TRBV20-1	TRBJ1-3	.	many	CSAIWGSGGNTIYF	TGCAGTGCTATTTGGGGGTCAGGGGGAAACACCATATATTTT
TRBV2	TRBJ1-5	TRBD1	once	CATIIRDRGQGPQHF	TGTGCCACCATAATCAGGGACAGGGGGCAAGGGCCCCAGCATTTT
TRBV28	TRBJ1-1	TRBD1	many	CASSNAQGAGSPRTEAFF	TGTGCCAGCAGTAACGCGCAGGGGGCAGGATCTCCGAGGACTGAAGCTTTCTTT
TRBV3-1	TRBJ2-3	TRBD2	many	CASSQGAGRTSDTQYF	TGTGCCAGCAGCCAAGGAGCGGGAAGAACCTCAGATACGCAGTATTTT
TRBV18	TRBJ2-7	.	many	CASSGEYEQYF	TGTGCCAGCTCAGGGGAATACGAGCAGTACTTC
TRBV19	TRBJ1-1	.	few	CAMGNMNTEAFF	TGTGCCATGGGTAACATGAACACTGAAGCTTTCTTT
TRBV30	TRBJ2-3	TRBD2	few	CAWSVQMAGGWDTQYF	TGTGCCTGGAGTGTACAAATGGCGGGAGGGTGGGATACGCAGTATTTT